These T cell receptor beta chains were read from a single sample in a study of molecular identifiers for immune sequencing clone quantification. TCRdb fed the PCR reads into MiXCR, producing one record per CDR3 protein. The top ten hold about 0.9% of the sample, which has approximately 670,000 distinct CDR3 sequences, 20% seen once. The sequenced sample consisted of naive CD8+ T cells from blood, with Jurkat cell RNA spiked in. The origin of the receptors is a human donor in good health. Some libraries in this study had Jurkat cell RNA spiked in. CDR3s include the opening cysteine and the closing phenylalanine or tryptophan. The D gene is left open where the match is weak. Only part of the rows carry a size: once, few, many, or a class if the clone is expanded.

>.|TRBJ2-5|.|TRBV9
CASSVAGDQETQYF
TGTGCCAGCAGCGTAGCCGGGGACCAAGAGACCCAGTACTTC
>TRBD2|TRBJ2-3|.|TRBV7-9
CASSSRDYSTDTQYF
TGTGCCAGCAGCTCCCGGGACTATAGCACAGATACGCAGTATTTT
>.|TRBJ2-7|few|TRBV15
CATSRDVVAYEQYF
TGTGCCACCAGCAGAGACGTCGTAGCCTACGAGCAGTACTTC
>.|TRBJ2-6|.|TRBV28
CAGSLRGYGANVLTF
TGTGCCGGCAGTTTACGGGGCTATGGGGCCAACGTCCTGACTTTC
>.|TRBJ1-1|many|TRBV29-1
CSVEDGVNTEAFF
TGCAGCGTTGAAGATGGAGTGAACACTGAAGCTTTCTTT
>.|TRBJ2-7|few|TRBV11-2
CASSLVTGGLYEQYF
TGTGCCAGCAGCTTAGTGACGGGGGGCCTTTACGAGCAGTACTTC
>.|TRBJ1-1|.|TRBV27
CASRRGGANTEAFF
TGTGCCAGCCGCCGGGGGGGGGCCAACACTGAAGCTTTCTTT
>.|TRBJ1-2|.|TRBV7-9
CASRLSAGDYGYTF
TGTGCCAGCCGCTTAAGTGCAGGGGACTATGGCTACACCTTC
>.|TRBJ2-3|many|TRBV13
CASSNRDATDTQYF
TGTGCCAGCAGCAACCGGGACGCCACAGATACGCAGTATTTT
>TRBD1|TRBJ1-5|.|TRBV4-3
CASSQDRDSSNQPQHF
TGCGCCAGCAGCCAAGACCGGGACAGTAGCAATCAGCCCCAGCATTTT
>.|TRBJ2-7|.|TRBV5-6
CASSLFGAGSYEQYF
TGTGCCAGCAGCTTGTTTGGGGCGGGATCCTACGAGCAGTACTTC
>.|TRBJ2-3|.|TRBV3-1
CASSQEPVLGGGTDTQYF
TGTGCCAGCAGCCAGGAACCAGTCTTGGGCGGGGGCACAGATACGCAGTATTTT